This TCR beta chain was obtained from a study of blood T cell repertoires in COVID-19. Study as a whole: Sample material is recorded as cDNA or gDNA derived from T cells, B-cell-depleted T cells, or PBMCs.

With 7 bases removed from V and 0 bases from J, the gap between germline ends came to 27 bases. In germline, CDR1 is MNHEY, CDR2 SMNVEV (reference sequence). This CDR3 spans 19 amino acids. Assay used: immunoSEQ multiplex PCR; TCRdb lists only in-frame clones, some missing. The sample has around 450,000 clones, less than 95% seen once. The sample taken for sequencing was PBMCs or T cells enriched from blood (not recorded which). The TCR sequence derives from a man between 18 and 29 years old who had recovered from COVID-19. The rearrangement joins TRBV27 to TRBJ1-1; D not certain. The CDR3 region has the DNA TGTGCCAGCACCCAGACGTTCGGGTCAAAGGCGCCGATGAACACTGAAGCTTTCTTT. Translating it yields CASTQTFGSKAPMNTEAFF.